The entry below gives a single TCR beta chain sequence along with its context. There are 17 residues in the CDR3. Trimming left V 4 bases short and J 4 bases short, with 20 bases between. Germline V lookup: CDR1 SGHRS, CDR2 YFSETQ. This sample is drawn from a study of shared clonotypes between healthy human individuals. The protocol was immunoSEQ multiplex PCR, while the TCRdb copy is restricted to in-frame clones and leaves out a portion. The sample holds roughly 2.2 million clones, approximately 95% seen once. Material: naive CD4+ T cells from PBMCs. Indicated subset: CD45RA+ positively selected. J is TRBJ1-4 and V is TRBV5-1; D perhaps matches TRBD1 (5 bases). This TCR came from a man aged 18 to 35 in good health. Some clones in this sample may be carry-over from other donors' samples. In DNA form, the CDR3 reads TGCGCCAGCAGCCTTACAAACGGAGGCCAGGGTAATGAAAAACTGTTTTTT. It yields the protein CASSLTNGGQGNEKLFF.